Below are 6 T cell receptor beta chains sequenced from a single sample in a study of lymphopenia after photon versus proton radiotherapy. Sequencing was performed with immunoSEQ multiplex PCR; in TCRdb, only in-frame clones are kept and a portion is missing. The table records some 25,000 clones, around 86% of them present only once. This sample comprised peripheral blood, obtained from a patient treated with photon-based radiotherapy. These receptors were taken from a woman in her 50s with pancreatic cancer.

In its sample, this clone was seen a few times. This chain joins TRBV18 and TRBJ2-2; D may be TRBD1 (6 bases). V was shortened by 3 bases and J by 4 bases, with 30 bases between the two germline ends. The CDR3 has 21 residues. Germline V CDR1 and CDR2: KGHSH, LQKENI. The CDR3 spells CASSPGTGQSRTSYLTGELFF. The CDR3 region has the DNA TGTGCCAGCTCACCTGGAACGGGACAAAGTAGGACTTCCTACCTCACCGGGGAGCTGTTTTTT.

This chain uses TRBV5-1 with TRBJ2-7; D is perhaps TRBD2 (5 bases). V lost 4 bases and J 5 bases, leaving 13 bases between the germline ends. Germline values: CDR1 SGHRS, CDR2 YFSETQ. The CDR3 consists of 13 residues. CDR3 region: CASSPPGFHEQYF. In nucleotides, the CDR3 is TGCGCCAGCAGCCCTCCGGGGTTCCACGAGCAGTACTTC. The full variable domain, with the rest looked up from reference TRBV5-1 and TRBJ2-7, is KAGVTQTPRYLIKTRGQQVTLSCSPISGHRSVSWYQQTPGQGLQFLFEYFSETQRNKGNFPGRFSGRQFSNSRSEMNVSTLELGDSALYLCASSPPGFHEQYFGPGTRLTVT.

This rearrangement joins TRBV7-9 to TRBJ2-2; 10 bases align to TRBD2. The CDR3 runs to 16 residues. The trim removed 2 bases at V and 8 bases at J, leaving 8 bases unmatched. The germline V gene has CDR1 SEHNR and CDR2 FQNEAQ (reference sequence). CDR3 nucleotide sequence: TGTGCCAGCAGCTTACTAGCGGGAGAAGTAGGAGGGGAGCTGTTTTTT. It is translated as CASSLLAGEVGGELFF.

The chain is built from TRBV6-5 and TRBJ2-1; 13 bases match TRBD2. CDR1 is MNHEY, CDR2 SVGAGI, per germline. The V segment lost 6 bases and the J segment 4 bases; nucleotides outside the gene matches: 0. The CDR3 has 14 residues. The CDR3 DNA is TGTGCCAGCAGGGGACTAGCGGGATACAATGAGCAGTTCTTC. Translating it yields CASRGLAGYNEQFF.

The chain recombines TRBV7-2 with TRBJ2-7; TRBD1 matches at 9 bases. Germline CDR1 reads SGHTA; CDR2 reads FQGNSA. The CDR3 contains 15 residues. Trimming took 5 bases from V and 3 from J; bases not matched to a gene: 8. CDR3 residues: CASSTPGQGVYEQYF. CDR3 nucleotide sequence: TGTGCCAGCAGCACTCCGGGACAGGGCGTCTACGAGCAGTACTTC.

The rearrangement links TRBV11-2 to TRBJ1-3; D gene uncertain. Germline V gene lookup returns CDR1 SGHAT and CDR2 FQNNGV. V was trimmed by 0 bases and J by 0 bases, leaving 6 bases between them. The CDR3 is 15 amino acids. The CDR3 loop is CASSLDGVSGNTIYF. The CDR3 bases are TGTGCCAGCAGCTTAGATGGGGTCTCTGGAAACACCATATATTTT.